The 27 T cell receptor beta chains below were found in one sample sequenced in a study of tumor-infiltrating lymphocytes in primary liver carcinoma. Between about 20 and 30 mg of unsorted bulk tissue served as the source from which RNA and DNA were co-extracted. The authors made TCR beta cDNA from 450 to 600 ng total RNA with a constant-region primer. Libraries for TCR beta were built through three nested multiplex PCR rounds, which together made up a slightly modified ARM-PCR procedure. The study ran its first two PCR rounds for approximately 11 cycles each, using TRBV1-TRBV30 forward primers and a C-beta reverse primer. TCRdb ran MiXCR on the multiplex PCR reads and lists one entry per CDR3 protein. There are roughly 120,000 distinct CDR3 sequences in the sample; 60% to 80% occur only once, and 7.5% to 8.5% lies in the top ten. The sample taken for sequencing was liver tumor tissue from sampling region 3. As to subset: tumor region T3, left-lateral pole. These receptors came from a woman aged 55-69 years with primary liver carcinoma and hepatitis B virus infection.

Note on this clonotype: At one end, the junction sequence differs from germline, possibly due to a read error. The V and J genes are TRBV11-2 and TRBJ2-3, with unresolved D. CDR1 and CDR2 from the germline V gene are SGHAT and FQNNGV. The length of the CDR3 is 14 residues. Here the CDR3 DNA reads TGTGCCAGCAGTTTAGAAGTCGGCCGAAATACGCAGTATTTT. It is translated as CASSLEVGRNTQYF.

In the case of this clonotype: Possible read error: a much larger clone is one base away. The CDR3 here is CASNYLGDNEQFF. The CDR3 region has the DNA TGTGCCAGCAATTACCTCGGGGACAATGAGCAGTTCTTC. The genes are TRBV2 and TRBJ2-1, with a tentative D call TRBD2 (5 bases). The CDR3 spans 13 residues. Trimming stripped 7 bases from V and 5 bases from J, with 12 bases between. From germline, CDR1 is SNHLY and CDR2 FYNNEI.

A word on this clonotype: This may be a read error: a much more frequent sequence differs by one nucleotide. The CDR3 loop is CAISEGQYSNHPQHF. DNA of the CDR3: TGTGCCATCAGTGAGGGGCAGTATAGCAATCATCCCCAGCATTTT. This chain links TRBV10-3 with TRBJ1-5; no definite D call. Germline values: CDR1 ENHRY, CDR2 SYGVKD. This CDR3 is built from 15 residues.

This clonotype was seen just once. This chain joins TRBV11-2 and TRBJ1-6; unclear D gene. This CDR3 spans 15 amino acids. CDR1 SGHAT and CDR2 FQNNGV come from the germline V gene. As DNA, the CDR3 is TGTGTCGGCAGCTTAGATCCGGGGAGTCGTTCACCCCTCCACTTT. The encoded protein is CVGSLDPGSRSPLHF.

As to this clonotype: A read error may produce the germline difference seen at one junction end. J is TRBJ2-7 and V is TRBV29-1; 9 bases fit TRBD1. The CDR3 is 14 amino acids. CDR1 and CDR2 (germline): SQVTM, ANQGSEA. The CDR3 DNA sequence: TGCAGCGTTGACTCGACAGGGGGTCACTACGAGCAATACTTC. The encoded protein is CSVDSTGGHYEQYF.

Concerning this clonotype: This could be a read error, since a much larger clone is one nucleotide away. The CDR3 nucleotides read TGTGCCAGCAGTTTTACGGGAGGGCGTGATAGGCAGTATTTT. This gives the protein CASSFTGGRDRQYF. The chain links TRBV28 to TRBJ2-3, with 8 bases aligning to TRBD2. Germline CDR1 and CDR2: MDHEN and SYDVKM. This CDR3 is built from 14 residues.

The rearrangement uses TRBV11-2 and TRBJ1-4; TRBD1 matches at 8 bases. V dropped 5 bases and J dropped 5; count of bases not matched to a gene: 7. CDR3 size: 15 residues. Germline CDR1 and CDR2: SGHAT and FQNNGV. CDR3 sequence (DNA): TGTGCCAGCAGCCACGGGACAGGCAGAAATGAAAAACTGTTTTTT. It yields the protein CASSHGTGRNEKLFF.

This chain links TRBV11-2 with TRBJ1-1, with a tentative D call TRBD1 (5 bases). CDR3 length equals 12 residues. V gave up 7 bases and J gave up 10 bases, with 16 bases separating them. In germline, CDR1 is SGHAT, CDR2 FQNNGV. The CDR3 reads CASISKQAGAFF. The DNA for the CDR3 is TGTGCCAGCATTTCTAAACAGGCTGGAGCTTTCTTT.

The chain recombines TRBV2 with TRBJ2-3; D is unclear. The CDR3 is made up of 14 amino acids. V lost 9 bases, J lost 3 bases, and 16 bases lay in between. Germline V gene data show CDR1 as SNHLY and CDR2 as FYNNEI. This chain's CDR3 is CARNGSIRTDTQYF. In nucleotides, the CDR3 is TGTGCCAGGAATGGAAGCATAAGGACAGATACGCAGTATTTT.

Comments on this clonotype: This may be a read error: a much more frequent sequence differs by one nucleotide. For the CDR3, the DNA is TGTGCCAACAGCCCGGCATGGGGCGATACGCAGTATTTT. Translating it yields CANSPAWGDTQYF. The chain links TRBV5-4 to TRBJ2-3; D may be TRBD1 (5 bases). This CDR3 is 13 amino acids long. Per germline, CDR1 SGHNT and CDR2 YYREEE (reference sequence).

This clonotype has only one observation. V and J are TRBV21-1 and TRBJ1-5. TRBV21-1 corresponds to a pseudogene. The CDR3 has 15 residues. The CDR3 spells CASSSQIHDNQPQHF. The CDR3 DNA is TGTGCCAGCAGCTCGCAGATACACGACAACCAGCCCCAGCATTTT.

This clonotype was counted between two and nine times. A single base separates this from a much larger clone, so it may be a read error. The chain uses TRBV6-1 and TRBJ2-2; 10 bases are a match to TRBD2. CDR3 length: 17 amino acids. V was pared by 4 bases and J by 6 bases, with 11 bases of the junction left unmatched. The germline gives CDR1 MNHNS, CDR2 SASEGT. Here the CDR3 DNA reads TGTGCCAGCAGTGTAAGGCCTAGCGGGGGTCTTTCCGGGGAGCTGTTTTTT. This codes for CASSVRPSGGLSGELFF.

This clonotype was counted at least ten times. The chain recombines TRBV29-1 with TRBJ2-5; TRBD2 might be the D (6 bases). CDR3 length: 12 residues. Trimming left V 4 bases short and J 3 bases short, with 9 bases between. In germline, CDR1 is SQVTM, CDR2 ANQGSEA. CDR3 region: CSVGLVEETQYF. The CDR3 DNA is TGCAGCGTTGGACTAGTCGAAGAGACCCAGTACTTC.

A note on this clonotype: A read error is possible here, since a much larger clone lies one base away. This chain uses TRBV10-2 with TRBJ2-7; D gene unclear. There are 12 residues in the CDR3. CDR1 is WSHSY and CDR2 is SAAADI in the germline V gene. DNA of the CDR3: TGCGCCAGCAGTGAGTCGGCATACGAGCAGCACTTC. Translating it yields CASSESAYEQHF.

Worth noting for this clonotype: A much larger clone sits a single nucleotide away, making a read error possible. This chain uses TRBV30 with TRBJ2-3; D remains unclear. The length of the CDR3 is 12 residues. Deletions cut 2 bases from V and 5 bases from J, with 8 bases between. Germline lookup yields CDR1 GTSNPN and CDR2 SVGIG (reference sequence). CDR3 nucleotide sequence: TGTGCCTGGAGTCGGAGTGTAGATACGCAGTATTTT. It encodes CAWSRSVDTQYF.

This clonotype was found once. A read error may produce the germline difference seen at one junction end. J is TRBJ2-7 and V is TRBV6-1, with D possibly being TRBD2 (6 bases). The CDR3 has 17 residues. Germline V gives CDR1 MNHNS, CDR2 SASEGT. CDR3 coding DNA: TGTGCCAGCAATGAAGTGGCCGGGGGAAAGTTCTTGTACGAGCAGTACTTC. This encodes CASNEVAGGKFLYEQYF.

A remark on this clonotype: One base away lies a much larger clone, so this may be a sequencing read error. As DNA, the CDR3 is TGTGTCAGCAGTGACCGGGACAGAAACGAGCAGTACTTC. Protein sequence: CVSSDRDRNEQYF. This chain joins TRBV6-1 and TRBJ2-7; the match to TRBD1 covers 7 bases. The CDR3 consists of 13 residues. Germline assignment: CDR1 MNHNS and CDR2 SASEGT.

Comments on this clonotype: The junction does not match germline at one end; this may be a read error. J is TRBJ2-5 and V is TRBV5-4, with 13 bases lining up with TRBD2. The germline V gene encodes CDR1 SGHNT and CDR2 YYREEE (reference sequence). The CDR3 sequence is 17 residues long. CDR3 nucleotide sequence: TGTGGCAGCAGCTTGATAAGGACTAGCGGGAGCATCGAGACCCAGTACTTC. Translation: CGSSLIRTSGSIETQYF.

Points on this clonotype: At one end, the junction sequence differs from germline, possibly due to a read error. CDR3 protein: CANSRRTGTSGMGEQFF. CDR3 nucleotides: TGTGCCAACAGCCGGCGGACCGGGACTAGCGGGATGGGTGAACAGTTCTTC. The rearrangement joins TRBV7-9 to TRBJ2-1; 13 nucleotides match TRBD2. Germline V gene data show CDR1 as SEHNR and CDR2 as FQNEAQ (reference sequence). This CDR3 has 17 residues.

In regard to this clonotype: A junction boundary mismatches the germline segment, possibly from a read error. The chain links TRBV4-2 to TRBJ2-7; TRBD2 matches 8 bases. The length of the CDR3 is 17 residues. Germline CDR1 reads LGHNA; CDR2 reads YNFKEQ. The CDR3 nucleotides are TGCGCCAGCAACCAAGCCCATGGTAGCGGGGTAACCTACGAGCAGTACTTC. This codes for CASNQAHGSGVTYEQYF.

This clonotype is classed as medium-sized (0.01 to 0.1%). The chain links TRBV11-1 to TRBJ2-5; D is unclear. The V gene's germline CDR1 is SGHAT and CDR2 FQDESV (reference sequence). The CDR3 totals 13 residues. The V end lost 2 bases, the J end lost 0 bases, and 4 bases lay between the germline ends. The CDR3 DNA sequence: TGTGCCAGCAGCTTACAGTACCAAGAGACCCAGTACTTC. It codes for CASSLQYQETQYF.

This clonotype occurred once. This chain links TRBV5-1 with TRBJ1-6, with a possible D match to TRBD1 (5 bases). Germline V gives CDR1 SGHRS, CDR2 YFSETQ. This CDR3 has 13 amino acids. V dropped 0 bases and J dropped 12 bases, with 10 bases sitting between them. This chain's CDR3 is CASSLVGDLPLHF. CDR3 DNA sequence: TGCGCCAGCAGCTTGGTGGGGGACTTACCCCTCCACTTT.

The sample holds one count of this clonotype. V usage is TRBV29-1 and J usage is TRBJ2-1; maybe TRBD2 (6 bases). Trimming shortened V by 5 bases and J by 0 bases, and 20 bases separated the two germline ends. The CDR3 is 17 amino acids. CDR1 is SQVTM, CDR2 ANQGSEA, per germline. CDR3 region: CSVKRTGGVSSYNEQFF. CDR3 in DNA: TGCAGCGTTAAGAGGACTGGCGGGGTTAGCTCCTACAATGAGCAGTTCTTC.

Notes on this clonotype: An end of the junction differs from the germline gene, which may be a read error. The V call is TRBV12-3 or TRBV12-4, the J call TRBJ1-2; the match to TRBD1 covers 11 bases. The CDR3 consists of 15 residues. CDR3 nucleotides: TGTGTCAGCAGTCTCCCCGGACAGGGGGCGGTTGGCTACACCTTC. It is translated as CVSSLPGQGAVGYTF.

Worth noting for this clonotype: A single base separates this from a much larger clone, so it may be a read error. The genes are TRBV28 and TRBJ2-7; 8 bases match TRBD1. The CDR3 runs to 15 residues. The germline V gene encodes CDR1 MDHEN and CDR2 SYDVKM. The CDR3 loop reads CVSSPPGQGSYEQYF. The CDR3, as DNA: TGTGTCAGCAGTCCCCCCGGACAGGGTTCCTACGAGCAGTACTTC.

Concerning this clonotype itself: The junction departs from germline at one end; a sequencing error may be responsible. The chain uses TRBV6-1 and TRBJ2-5, with D possibly TRBD1 on 5 matching bases. The CDR3 runs to 14 residues. CDR1 and CDR2 (germline): MNHNS, SASEGT. The CDR3 here is CVSRVTGSGETQYF. In nucleotides, the CDR3 is TGTGTCAGCAGAGTTACAGGCTCCGGAGAGACCCAGTACTTC.

This clonotype has only a few counts. The chain combines TRBV5-1 with TRBJ2-7; 7 nucleotides agree with TRBD2. Per germline, CDR1 SGHRS and CDR2 YFSETQ. The V segment lost 4 bases and the J segment 4 bases; nucleotides outside the gene matches: 8. This CDR3 is 14 amino acids long. CDR3 residues: CASSQGLVPYEQYF. CDR3 nucleotides: TGCGCCAGCAGCCAAGGACTAGTCCCGTACGAGCAGTACTTC.